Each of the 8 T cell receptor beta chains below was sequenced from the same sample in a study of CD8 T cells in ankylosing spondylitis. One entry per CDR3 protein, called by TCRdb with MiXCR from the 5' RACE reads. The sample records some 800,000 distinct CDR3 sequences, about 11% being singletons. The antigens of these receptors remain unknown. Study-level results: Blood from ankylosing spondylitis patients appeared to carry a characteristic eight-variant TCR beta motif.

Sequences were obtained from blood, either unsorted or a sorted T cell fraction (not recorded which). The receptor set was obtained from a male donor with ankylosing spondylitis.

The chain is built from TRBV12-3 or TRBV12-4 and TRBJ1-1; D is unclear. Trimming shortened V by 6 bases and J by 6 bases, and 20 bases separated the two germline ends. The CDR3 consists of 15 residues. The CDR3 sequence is CASSREPGSRPEAFF. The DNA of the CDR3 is TGTGCCAGCAGCCGGGAGCCGGGAAGCCGACCTGAAGCTTTCTTT.

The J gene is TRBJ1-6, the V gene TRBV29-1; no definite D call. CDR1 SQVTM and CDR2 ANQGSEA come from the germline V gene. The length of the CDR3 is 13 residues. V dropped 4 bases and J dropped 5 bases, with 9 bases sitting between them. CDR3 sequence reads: CSVGTSDNSPLHF. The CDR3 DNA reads TGCAGCGTTGGAACATCCGATAATTCACCCCTCCACTTT. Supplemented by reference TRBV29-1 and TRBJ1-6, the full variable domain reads SAVISQKPSRDICQRGTSLTIQCQVDSQVTMMFWYRQQPGQSLTLIATANQGSEATYESGFVIDKFPISRPNLTFSTLTVSNMSPEDSSIYLCSVGTSDNSPLHFGNGTRLTVT.

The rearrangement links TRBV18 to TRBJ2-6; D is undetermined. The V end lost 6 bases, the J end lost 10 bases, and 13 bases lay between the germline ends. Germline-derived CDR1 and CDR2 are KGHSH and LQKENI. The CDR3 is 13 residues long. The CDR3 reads CASSFQVGNVLTF. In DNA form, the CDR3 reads TGTGCCAGCTCGTTTCAGGTGGGAAACGTCCTGACTTTC.

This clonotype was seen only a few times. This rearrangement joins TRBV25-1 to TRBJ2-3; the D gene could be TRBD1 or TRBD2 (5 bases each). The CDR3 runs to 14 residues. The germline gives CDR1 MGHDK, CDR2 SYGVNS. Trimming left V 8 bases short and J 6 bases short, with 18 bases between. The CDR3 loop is CASEGTPPEDTQYF. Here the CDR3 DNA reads TGTGCCAGCGAAGGGACCCCTCCTGAGGATACGCAGTATTTT. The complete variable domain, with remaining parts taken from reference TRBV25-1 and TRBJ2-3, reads EADIYQTPRYLVIGTGKKITLECSQTMGHDKMYWYQQDPGMELHLIHYSYGVNSTEKGDLSSESTVSRIRTEHFPLTLESARPSHTSQYLCASEGTPPEDTQYFGPGTRLTVL.

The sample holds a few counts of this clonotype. The CDR3 protein is CASTIGASNQPQHF. The CDR3 nucleotides read TGTGCCAGCACCATAGGGGCCAGCAATCAGCCCCAGCATTTT. J is TRBJ1-5 and V is TRBV12-3 or TRBV12-4; maybe TRBD1 (5 bases). V lost 7 bases to trimming and J lost 1 base, with 11 bases between them. The CDR3 runs to 14 residues.

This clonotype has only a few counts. DNA of the CDR3: TGTGCCAGCAGCTTTAACGGGGGGGAAGAGACCCAGTACTTC. Translated, it gives CASSFNGGEETQYF. The gene calls are TRBV7-2 and TRBJ2-5; 8 positions match TRBD2. The germline V gene encodes CDR1 SGHTA and CDR2 FQGNSA. CDR3 size: 14 residues. V dropped 3 bases and J dropped 3; count of bases not matched to a gene: 3.

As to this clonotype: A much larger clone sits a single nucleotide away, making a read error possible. This CDR3 is CARSLRTTRREQFF. The CDR3 DNA reads as TGTGCCAGAAGTTTACGGACTACGCGAAGGGAGCAGTTCTTC. The chain has TRBV27 and TRBJ2-1, with a tentative D call TRBD2 (6 bases). The CDR3 length is 14 residues. Germline V gives CDR1 MNHEY, CDR2 SMNVEV (reference sequence).

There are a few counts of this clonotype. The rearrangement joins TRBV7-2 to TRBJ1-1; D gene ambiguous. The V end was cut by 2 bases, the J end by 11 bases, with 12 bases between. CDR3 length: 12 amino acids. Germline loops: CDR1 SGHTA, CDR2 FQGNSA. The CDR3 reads CASSLTGSSAFF. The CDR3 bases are TGTGCCAGCAGCTTAACCGGCTCCAGTGCTTTCTTT.